This T cell receptor (beta chain) derives from a study of technical replicates of blood from a handful of donors. Sequencing was performed with immunoSEQ multiplex PCR; in TCRdb, only in-frame clones are kept and a portion is missing. The table has some 70,000 clones, about 90% seen once. This CDR3 has 18 amino acids. V was pared by 9 bases and J by 5 bases, with 21 bases of the junction left unmatched. CDR1 is WNHNN and CDR2 is SYGVQD in the germline V gene (reference sequence). The receptor was isolated from a human donor in good health. Sequencing was performed on T cells isolated from PBMCs. The rearrangement links TRBV10-1 to TRBJ2-3; 9 bases match TRBD2. CDR3 loop: CARRPTSAIAGDEDTQYF. Written as DNA, the CDR3 is TGCGCCAGGAGGCCCACTTCGGCTATAGCGGGAGATGAAGATACGCAGTATTTT.